The 6 T cell receptor beta chains below come from one sample, sequenced in a study of T-cell memory formation after mild COVID-19 listed by TCRdb under 2021. Library preparation was by 5' RACE. The sequencer was an Illumina NovaSeq 6000. TCRdb applied fastp at Q25 and MiXCR to the public reads, then kept only in-frame beta chains. Each entry merges the rows of one CDR3 protein and shows their most common DNA and genes. The sample table records approximately 350,000 distinct CDR3 sequences; roughly 13% of these occur just once. The top ten constitute over 20% of the sample. Sequencing input: PBMCs or a T cell subset sorted from them (not recorded which). The receptors here all came from a man in his late teens or twenties who had mild COVID-19 (a few samples of this study predate the infection). The sample titles of this study are shuffled in the database, so cell type and time point are left out; the donor was told from shared clones.

The V call is TRBV7-9, the J call TRBJ2-5; D may match TRBD1 or TRBD2 (6 bases each). The V gene lost 3 bases and the J gene lost 1 base, with 12 bases spanning the gap. The CDR3 sequence is 15 residues long. CDR1 and CDR2 (germline): SEHNR, FQNEAQ (reference sequence). Here the CDR3 reads CASSLLWGAQETQYF. CDR3 nucleotide sequence: TGTGCCAGCAGCTTGCTGTGGGGGGCCCAAGAGACCCAGTACTTC.

Regarding this clonotype: An end of the junction does not agree with germline; a read error may underlie this. The chain uses TRBV5-1 and TRBJ2-4; the match to TRBD1 covers 10 bases. The germline V gene has CDR1 SGHRS and CDR2 YFSETQ. The CDR3 covers 12 residues. The CDR3 bases are TGCGCCAGCAGCGTCGACAGGGGGCATGTGAACTTC. Protein: CASSVDRGHVNF.

This clonotype showed up many times. The chain links TRBV6-6 to TRBJ1-3; no definite D call. Germline values: CDR1 MNHNY, CDR2 SVGAGI (reference sequence). Trimming took off 0 bases at V and 0 bases at J, with 3 bases between the two ends. This CDR3 comprises 14 residues. DNA of the CDR3: TGTGCCAGCAGTTACTCGGGCTCTGGAAACACCATATATTTT. Residues: CASSYSGSGNTIYF.

At least ten counts were recorded for this clonotype. The rearrangement joins TRBV5-1 to TRBJ2-1, with 14 bases identical to TRBD2. The germline V gene has CDR1 SGHRS and CDR2 YFSETQ. The CDR3 contains 16 residues. Losses at the gene ends were 4 bases for V and 8 bases for J; bases not matched to a gene: 8. This CDR3 reads CASSEMTSGGADEQFF. DNA for the CDR3: TGCGCCAGCAGCGAAATGACTAGCGGGGGGGCCGATGAGCAGTTCTTC.

The chain combines TRBV7-9 with TRBJ2-7; TRBD2 matches 13 bases. This CDR3 region has 15 residues. Germline CDR1 SEHNR, CDR2 FQNEAQ (reference sequence). The CDR3 is CASSTAIAGTSGMHV. CDR3 DNA: TGTGCCAGCAGCACTGCCATAGCCGGGACTAGCGGGATGCACGTC.

The chain carries TRBV4-2 and TRBJ2-5; D may be TRBD2 (5 bases). V was trimmed by 4 bases and J by 1 base, leaving 19 bases between them. This CDR3 has 17 residues. Germline-derived CDR1 and CDR2 are LGHNA and YNFKEQ. CDR3 in DNA: TGTGCCAGCAGCCCCCCCGCGCCGGACTCCTCCCAAGAGACCCAGTACTTC. This codes for CASSPPAPDSSQETQYF.